This record covers a single T cell receptor beta chain. V lost 4 bases to trimming and J lost 5 bases; unmatched junction nucleotides: 5. The CDR3 is 13 amino acids. Germline V gene data show CDR1 as SGHDT and CDR2 as YYEEEE. The authors made TCR beta libraries by quantitative 5'-RACE with molecular barcodes. One entry per CDR3 protein, called by TCRdb with MiXCR from the 5' RACE reads. The sample has 250,000 to 350,000 distinct CDR3 sequences; 15% to 20% are singletons. This sample is part of a study of CD8 T cells in ankylosing spondylitis. This clonotype was obtained from a male donor with ankylosing spondylitis or in good health (not recorded which). This chain joins TRBV5-6 and TRBJ2-5; 7 bases align to TRBD1. What was sequenced was blood, either unsorted or a sorted T cell fraction (not recorded which). The CDR3 reads CASSVHRGETQYF. The CDR3 DNA follows: TGTGCCAGCAGCGTTCACAGGGGTGAGACCCAGTACTTC.